This TCR beta chain was sequenced during a study of siplizumab effects on memory and regulatory T cells. Overall study findings and caveats: Siplizumab cultures yielded proliferating Tregs whose suppressive function was not confirmed. Both greater diversity than memory cells and a major contribution to the alloresponse seemed to characterize naive T cells.

About this clone: Its antigen remains unknown.

The germline V gene has CDR1 SGHAT and CDR2 FQDESV (reference sequence). CDR3 length: 14 amino acids. V gave up 2 bases and J gave up 7 bases, with 11 bases separating them. The data were produced by immunoSEQ multiplex PCR, yet TCRdb's version contains in-frame clones alone and is incomplete. The sample shows over 100,000 clones, 90% to 95% of them seen only once. This TCR derives from a human donor in good health. The chain uses TRBV11-1 and TRBJ1-4; D gene uncertain. Sample: Tregs sorted from blood. CDR3 nucleotide sequence: TGTGCCAGCAGCTTATTCCCGGCGGGTGAAAAACTGTTTTTT. This encodes CASSLFPAGEKLFF. Full variable domain (missing parts from reference TRBV11-1 and TRBJ1-4): EAEVAQSPRYKITEKSQAVAFWCDPISGHATLYWYRQILGQGPELLVQFQDESVVDDSQLPKDRFSAERLKGVDSTLKIQPAELGDSAMYLCASSLFPAGEKLFFGSGTQLSVL.